One sample yielded the 3 T cell receptor beta chains listed below, sequenced in a study of metastatic and nonmetastatic thyroid tumors. TCRdb recomputed clones from the PCR reads via MiXCR. Of about 85,000 clones in the sample, 8.6% were seen once. Patients underwent thyroid surgery, and none had received any treatment before it. Specimen: blood. The receptor source for this set is a female donor with papillary thyroid cancer or a benign thyroid nodule (not recorded which). Some clones in this sample may be carry-over from other donors' samples.

This clone has at least ten counts. The chain couples TRBV30 to TRBJ2-7; D is perhaps TRBD1 (6 bases). This CDR3 spans 13 amino acids. The V end was cut by 2 bases, the J end by 3 bases, with 11 bases between. Germline lookup yields CDR1 GTSNPN and CDR2 SVGIG (reference sequence). Here the CDR3 DNA reads TGTGCCTGGAGTACAGGACAGTTCTACGAGCAGTACTTC. Translating gives CAWSTGQFYEQYF.

This sequence joins TRBV9 and TRBJ2-1; 11 positions agree with TRBD2. This CDR3 has 16 residues. V shed 0 bases, J shed 6 bases, and the junction held 5 bases outside the gene matches. Germline lookup yields CDR1 SGDLS and CDR2 YYNGEE. CDR3 nucleotides: TGTGCCAGCAGCGTAGTAGCGGGGGGGCCTACCAATGAGCAGTTCTTC. Encoded protein: CASSVVAGGPTNEQFF.

This clone ranks as medium-sized (0.01 to 0.1%). The chain uses TRBV19 and TRBJ1-2; D is possibly TRBD1 (6 bases). Germline V gives CDR1 LNHDA, CDR2 SQIVND (reference sequence). The CDR3 length is 12 residues. The ends were cut back, 5 bases at V and 7 bases at J, with 11 bases in the middle. The CDR3 protein is CASSLGGSGYTF. The CDR3 nucleotides read TGTGCCAGTAGTTTGGGGGGCAGTGGCTACACCTTC.